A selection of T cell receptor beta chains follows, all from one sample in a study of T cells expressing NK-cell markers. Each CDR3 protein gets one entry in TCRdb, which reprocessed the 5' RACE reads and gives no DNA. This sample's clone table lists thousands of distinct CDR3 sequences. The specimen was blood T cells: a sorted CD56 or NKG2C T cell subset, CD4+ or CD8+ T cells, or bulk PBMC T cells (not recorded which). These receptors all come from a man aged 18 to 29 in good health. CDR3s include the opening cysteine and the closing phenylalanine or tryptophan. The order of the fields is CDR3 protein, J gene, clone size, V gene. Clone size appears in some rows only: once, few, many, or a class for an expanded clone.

CDR3aa: CASSLRPDGSYNEQFF; j_gene: TRBJ2-1; abundance: NA; v_gene: TRBV5-1
CDR3aa: CASSSQQGYGEKLFF; j_gene: TRBJ1-4; abundance: NA; v_gene: TRBV12-3/TRBV12-4
CDR3aa: CASSVEQGGIQYF; j_gene: TRBJ2-4; abundance: medium-sized; v_gene: TRBV9
CDR3aa: CASSQDLVSGNTIYF; j_gene: TRBJ1-3; abundance: NA; v_gene: TRBV4-2
CDR3aa: CASGLSQNTEAFF; j_gene: TRBJ1-1; abundance: medium-sized; v_gene: TRBV12-5
CDR3aa: CSATPGDTITDTQYF; j_gene: TRBJ2-3; abundance: NA; v_gene: TRBV20-1
CDR3aa: CASQGLPQETQYF; j_gene: TRBJ2-5; abundance: medium-sized; v_gene: TRBV2
CDR3aa: CSARDQMDRDVQETQYF; j_gene: TRBJ2-5; abundance: NA; v_gene: TRBV20-1
CDR3aa: CASRSTGVDSNQPQHF; j_gene: TRBJ1-5; abundance: medium-sized; v_gene: TRBV6-5
CDR3aa: CASSRTVDTEAFF; j_gene: TRBJ1-1; abundance: medium-sized; v_gene: TRBV4-2
CDR3aa: CSGRTPNTGELFF; j_gene: TRBJ2-2; abundance: medium-sized; v_gene: TRBV29-1
CDR3aa: CSALQGDSPNQPQHF; j_gene: TRBJ1-5; abundance: medium-sized; v_gene: TRBV20-1
CDR3aa: CASSLPGQGGTGELFF; j_gene: TRBJ2-2; abundance: NA; v_gene: TRBV5-1
CDR3aa: CASSPRPPQGFTEAFF; j_gene: TRBJ1-1; abundance: NA; v_gene: TRBV18
CDR3aa: CASSYSVQIPYEQYF; j_gene: TRBJ2-7; abundance: medium-sized; v_gene: TRBV6-2/TRBV6-3
CDR3aa: CASSLGQTRGYTF; j_gene: TRBJ1-2; abundance: medium-sized; v_gene: TRBV5-1
CDR3aa: CASRYRAKGDGYTF; j_gene: TRBJ1-2; abundance: NA; v_gene: TRBV6-2/TRBV6-3
CDR3aa: CASSPGLAGLSSYNEQFF; j_gene: TRBJ2-1; abundance: NA; v_gene: TRBV5-1
CDR3aa: CASSTGTARETQYF; j_gene: TRBJ2-5; abundance: medium-sized; v_gene: TRBV7-8
CDR3aa: CASSFSGTSYNEQFF; j_gene: TRBJ2-1; abundance: medium-sized; v_gene: TRBV5-1